The 32 T cell receptor beta chains listed next were all sequenced from one sample in a study of blood T cell repertoires in COVID-19. The protocol was immunoSEQ multiplex PCR, while the TCRdb copy is restricted to in-frame clones and leaves out a portion. This table holds tens of thousands of clones, around four fifths found once. The sequenced sample consisted of peripheral blood. Source of these receptors: a human donor in a cohort sampled during active COVID-19.

The chain has TRBV25-1 and TRBJ1-2, with TRBD1 identical over 12 bases. Germline CDR1 reads MGHDK; CDR2 reads SYGVNS. The CDR3 sequence is 14 residues long. Losses at the gene ends were 3 bases for V and 6 bases for J; bases not matched to a gene: 2. The CDR3 coding sequence is TGTGCCAGCAGTGATCGGGACAGGGGGCATGGCTACACCTTC. It is translated as CASSDRDRGHGYTF.

The rearrangement uses TRBV5-1 and TRBJ1-4, with TRBD1 matching 9 bases. Germline V gives CDR1 SGHRS, CDR2 YFSETQ. The CDR3 runs 15 residues. J lost 8 bases, V lost 0 bases, and 5 bases had no gene match. The CDR3 here is CASSLDGTGSEKLFF. Here the CDR3 DNA reads TGCGCCAGCAGCTTGGATGGGACAGGGAGCGAAAAACTGTTTTTT.

J is TRBJ1-1 and V is TRBV18; 8 nucleotides align to TRBD1. The CDR3 is 13 amino acids. Trimming cost V 1 base and J 7 bases; bases outside gene matches: 2. The germline V gene encodes CDR1 KGHSH and CDR2 LQKENI. DNA of the CDR3: TGTGCCAGCTCACCACGACAGGGGTTTGAAGCTTTCTTT. Residues: CASSPRQGFEAFF.

This clone was recorded a few times. The rearrangement uses TRBV25-1 and TRBJ2-2; 10 nucleotides line up with TRBD2. The germline gives CDR1 MGHDK, CDR2 SYGVNS. V lost 4 bases to trimming and J lost 8 bases; unmatched junction nucleotides: 4. The CDR3 spans 14 residues. CDR3 nucleotides: TGTGCCAGCAGTGGGACTAGCGGCGCTGGGGAGCTGTTTTTT. This sequence encodes CASSGTSGAGELFF.

In its sample, this clone was seen once. The rearrangement links TRBV19 to TRBJ2-7, with no clear D. Trimming pared 4 bases from V and 4 bases from J, leaving 11 bases between. Germline V gene sequence: CDR1 LNHDA, CDR2 SQIVND (reference sequence). There are 13 residues in the CDR3. The CDR3 DNA follows: TGTGCCAGTAGTACCGTTTTGAGTTACGAGCAGTACTTC. Translation: CASSTVLSYEQYF.

This clone was detected only once. The chain carries TRBV10-3 and TRBJ1-2, with D maybe TRBD1 (5 bases). The CDR3 is made up of 13 amino acids. Germline V gene sequence: CDR1 ENHRY, CDR2 SYGVKD. V lost 3 bases to trimming and J lost 5 bases, with 10 bases between them. In DNA form, the CDR3 reads TGTGCCATCAGTGATGGGAGGGGTTATGGCTACACCTTC. It codes for CAISDGRGYGYTF.

The CDR3 sequence is CASSDWVGGDNQPQHF. The CDR3 bases are TGTGCCAGCAGTGATTGGGTCGGGGGGGACAATCAGCCCCAGCATTTT. The rearrangement links TRBV6-1 to TRBJ1-5, with D perhaps TRBD1 (5 bases). The germline CDR1 and CDR2 sequences are MNHNS and SASEGT. Trimming cost V 3 bases and J 3 bases, with 15 bases left between them. The length of the CDR3 is 16 residues.

This clone was observed once. The chain uses TRBV12-3 or TRBV12-4 and TRBJ1-1, with TRBD1 matching 8 bases. V was pared by 6 bases and J by 6 bases, with 6 bases of the junction left unmatched. The CDR3 extends over 13 amino acids. This CDR3 reads CASSAQGGPEAFF. DNA for the CDR3: TGTGCCAGCAGCGCACAGGGGGGCCCTGAAGCTTTCTTT.

This rearrangement joins TRBV30 to TRBJ1-6; no clear D gene. The ends were cut back, 2 bases at V and 0 bases at J, with 8 bases in the middle. Per the germline V gene, CDR1 is GTSNPN and CDR2 is SVGIG (reference sequence). This CDR3 comprises 15 residues. CDR3 region: CAWSSRYSYNSPLHF. In DNA, the CDR3 is TGTGCCTGGAGTAGCCGTTACTCCTATAATTCACCCCTCCACTTT.

The chain links TRBV5-1 to TRBJ2-1; 13 bases are a match to TRBD2. In germline, CDR1 is SGHRS, CDR2 YFSETQ. CDR3 length: 16 residues. Germline trimming cut 0 bases from V and 9 bases from J; bases unmatched to any gene: 6. The CDR3 loop is CASSLDGLAGVSEQFF. Written as DNA, the CDR3 is TGCGCCAGCAGCTTGGATGGACTAGCGGGGGTCAGTGAGCAGTTCTTC. The full variable domain, in which reference TRBV5-1 and TRBJ2-1 provide the parts outside the CDR3, is KAGVTQTPRYLIKTRGQQVTLSCSPISGHRSVSWYQQTPGQGLQFLFEYFSETQRNKGNFPGRFSGRQFSNSRSEMNVSTLELGDSALYLCASSLDGLAGVSEQFFGPGTRLTVL.

The chain links TRBV9 to TRBJ2-3; D uncertain. The germline V gene encodes CDR1 SGDLS and CDR2 YYNGEE. This CDR3 region has 14 residues. V lost 0 bases to trimming and J lost 0 bases, with 5 bases between them. CDR3 nucleotide sequence: TGTGCCAGCAGCGTAGCTTCCAGCACAGATACGCAGTATTTT. This translates into CASSVASSTDTQYF.

J is TRBJ2-1 and V is TRBV7-8; D is unclear. Trimming took 4 bases from V and 15 from J, leaving 19 bases between them. CDR3 size: 13 residues. CDR1 and CDR2 from the germline V gene are SGHVS and FQNEAQ. This CDR3 reads CASSSYYVYDPFF. The CDR3, as DNA: TGTGCCAGCAGCTCATACTATGTTTATGATCCGTTCTTC.

The chain uses TRBV5-6 and TRBJ2-1, with unresolved D. V was shortened by 0 bases and J by 4 bases, with 5 bases between the two germline ends. This CDR3 has 13 residues. Germline V CDR1 and CDR2: SGHDT, YYEEEE. In nucleotides, the CDR3 is TGTGCCAGCAGCTTGGGACTTTACAATGAGCAGTTCTTC. Translated: CASSLGLYNEQFF.

This chain links TRBV6-6 with TRBJ1-6; no clear D gene. The V gene's germline CDR1 is MNHNY and CDR2 SVGAGI (reference sequence). The CDR3 length is 14 residues. Between the trimmed V and J ends, which lost 6 bases and 6 bases, there was a span of 12 bases. The CDR3, as DNA: TGTGCCAGCAGGCGGAGGGATGGTAATTCACCCCTCCACTTT. It specifies CASRRRDGNSPLHF.

The chain uses TRBV2 and TRBJ1-6; TRBD1 matches at 10 bases. Germline V gives CDR1 SNHLY, CDR2 FYNNEI. This CDR3 comprises 13 residues. The V segment lost 6 bases and the J segment 7 bases; nucleotides outside the gene matches: 0. The CDR3 sequence is CASRTGGNSPLHF. CDR3 DNA sequence: TGTGCCAGCAGGACAGGGGGCAATTCACCCCTCCACTTT. Variable domain in full (rest from reference TRBV2 and TRBJ1-6): EPEVTQTPSHQVTQMGQEVILRCVPISNHLYFYWYRQILGQKVEFLVSFYNNEISEKSEIFDDQFSVERPDGSNFTLKIRSTKLEDSAMYFCASRTGGNSPLHFGNGTRLTVT.

Only a few counts were recorded for this clone. The chain combines TRBV5-4 with TRBJ1-1, with 9 bases matching TRBD1. CDR1 SGHNT and CDR2 YYREEE come from the germline V gene (reference sequence). The CDR3 covers 14 residues. The ends lost 4 bases at V and 4 bases at J; junction bases unmatched: 5. This CDR3 reads CASSEDRGSTEAFF. For the CDR3, the DNA is TGTGCCAGCAGCGAGGACAGGGGCAGCACTGAAGCTTTCTTT.

The genes are TRBV5-1 and TRBJ2-7; 9 positions match TRBD2. The CDR3 spans 17 residues. Germline CDR1 reads SGHRS; CDR2 reads YFSETQ. V trimming: 0 bases; J trimming: 2 bases; junction bases outside the gene matches: 9. The CDR3 sequence: CASSLVGRGGSPYEQYF. The CDR3 DNA reads TGCGCCAGCAGCTTGGTCGGGCGGGGGGGATCCCCCTACGAGCAGTACTTC. Full variable domain (remainder filled in from reference TRBV5-1 and TRBJ2-7): KAGVTQTPRYLIKTRGQQVTLSCSPISGHRSVSWYQQTPGQGLQFLFEYFSETQRNKGNFPGRFSGRQFSNSRSEMNVSTLELGDSALYLCASSLVGRGGSPYEQYFGPGTRLTVT.

The CDR3 DNA is TGTGCCTTGACTCGGACGGGAAAAACTGAAGCTTTCTTT. It specifies CALTRTGKTEAFF. The V gene is TRBV30, the J gene TRBJ1-1; D ambiguous. Germline V CDR1 and CDR2: GTSNPN, SVGIG (reference sequence). V dropped 7 bases and J dropped 5 bases, with 17 bases sitting between them. The CDR3 totals 13 residues.

This clone was seen just once. J is TRBJ2-5 and V is TRBV4-1, with a tentative D call TRBD2 (7 bases). V lost 0 bases and J lost 4, with 15 bases in between. CDR3 length equals 16 residues. The V gene's germline CDR1 is MGHRA and CDR2 YSYEKL. The CDR3 protein is CASSQEGGGKRETQYF. Written as DNA, the CDR3 is TGCGCCAGCAGCCAAGAGGGGGGGGGCAAACGAGAGACCCAGTACTTC.

The chain is built from TRBV27 and TRBJ2-7, with 8 bases aligning to TRBD2. The CDR3 contains 15 residues. Germline assignment: CDR1 MNHEY and CDR2 SMNVEV (reference sequence). The V segment lost 2 bases and the J segment 0 bases; nucleotides outside the gene matches: 3. The CDR3 sequence: CASSLRGGNSYEQYF. In nucleotides, the CDR3 is TGTGCCAGCAGTTTACGGGGGGGTAACTCCTACGAGCAGTACTTC.

The chain combines TRBV2 with TRBJ2-7, with 7 nucleotides matching TRBD1. Germline loops: CDR1 SNHLY, CDR2 FYNNEI. After removal of 4 bases from V and 3 bases from J, the junction contained 15 bases not matched to a gene. This CDR3 contains 17 residues. CDR3 region: CASSVGQRLSLLYEQYF. The DNA of the CDR3 is TGTGCCAGCAGTGTGGGACAGCGTCTCTCTCTACTCTACGAGCAGTACTTC.

V usage is TRBV6-5 and J usage is TRBJ1-4; the D gene is possibly TRBD1 (6 bases). CDR3 size: 14 residues. The germline V and J ends were trimmed by 6 bases and 8 bases, with 16 bases remaining between them. Germline V gene sequence: CDR1 MNHEY, CDR2 SVGAGI. The CDR3, as DNA: TGTGCCAGCAGCCGACAGGCCCAAAGCGAAAAACTGTTTTTT. It codes for CASSRQAQSEKLFF.

The gene calls are TRBV4-1 and TRBJ2-5; D is perhaps TRBD1 (5 bases). The CDR3 has 16 amino acids. Germline V gene lookup returns CDR1 MGHRA and CDR2 YSYEKL. Trimming took off 0 bases at V and 4 bases at J, with 15 bases between the two ends. The CDR3 sequence is CASSQDFPPQGETQYF. The CDR3 DNA sequence: TGCGCCAGCAGCCAAGATTTCCCTCCTCAGGGAGAGACCCAGTACTTC.

The gene calls are TRBV19 and TRBJ1-1; 7 bases align to TRBD1. CDR1 is LNHDA and CDR2 is SQIVND in the germline V gene (reference sequence). V gave up 7 bases and J gave up 1 base; unmatched junction bases: 9. This CDR3 region has 15 residues. In DNA, the CDR3 is TGTGCCAGTATCCGGACAGGCGCCAAGAACACTGAAGCTTTCTTT. Its translation is CASIRTGAKNTEAFF. Together with reference TRBV19 and TRBJ1-1, the CDR3 gives the full variable domain: DGGITQSPKYLFRKEGQNVTLSCEQNLNHDAMYWYRQDPGQGLRLIYYSQIVNDFQKGDIAEGYSVSREKKESFPLTVTSAQKNPTAFYLCASIRTGAKNTEAFFGQGTRLTVV.

The chain carries TRBV27 and TRBJ2-7, with TRBD1 as a possible D gene (5 bases). The ends were cut back, 2 bases at V and 0 bases at J, with 5 bases in the middle. CDR3 size: 13 residues. Germline V CDR1 and CDR2: MNHEY, SMNVEV (reference sequence). The CDR3 protein is CASSLRGSYEQYF. The CDR3 nucleotides are TGTGCCAGCAGTTTAAGGGGCTCCTACGAGCAGTACTTC.

The chain links TRBV4-1 to TRBJ2-6; no reliable D call. This CDR3 comprises 16 residues. Germline lookup yields CDR1 MGHRA and CDR2 YSYEKL. Trimming cost V 0 bases and J 4 bases, with 10 bases left between them. The CDR3 loop is CASSQDQLGGANVLTF. In DNA form, the CDR3 reads TGCGCCAGCAGCCAAGATCAGCTCGGGGGGGCCAACGTCCTGACTTTC.

The chain is built from TRBV5-6 and TRBJ2-4, with TRBD1 identical over 7 bases. Germline V CDR1 and CDR2: SGHDT, YYEEEE. With V trimmed by 4 bases and J by 7 bases, 8 bases remained unmatched. The CDR3 runs to 14 residues. CDR3 coding DNA: TGTGCCAGCAGCCCGAGGACAGGTTTGAACATTCAGTACTTC. It encodes CASSPRTGLNIQYF.

The chain couples TRBV11-2 to TRBJ2-7, with 12 bases matching TRBD2. Looked up from germline, CDR1 is SGHAT and CDR2 is FQNNGV. There are 15 residues in the CDR3. Unmatched junction bases numbered 5, after V lost 1 base and J lost 7 bases. CDR3 sequence: CASSLVRLAGGEQYF. The CDR3 bases are TGTGCCAGCAGCTTAGTCCGGCTAGCGGGGGGGGAGCAGTACTTC.

This clone has only one observation. The J gene is TRBJ2-2, the V gene TRBV11-2, with D unresolved. With 1 base removed from V and 8 bases from J, the gap between germline ends came to 11 bases. This CDR3 is built from 14 residues. Germline V CDR1 and CDR2: SGHAT, FQNNGV. DNA for the CDR3: TGTGCCAGCAGCTTAGTGGTGGGCGCGGGGGAGCTGTTTTTT. The encoded protein is CASSLVVGAGELFF.

The sample holds one count of this clone. This chain links TRBV5-1 with TRBJ2-7; weak D call: TRBD2 (5 bases). The CDR3 is made up of 14 amino acids. Trimming removed 0 bases from V and 4 bases from J, with 11 bases in between. Germline lookup yields CDR1 SGHRS and CDR2 YFSETQ. CDR3 sequence: CASSLETRGYEQYF. The DNA of the CDR3 is TGCGCCAGCAGCTTGGAGACAAGAGGGTACGAGCAGTACTTC.

V gene TRBV11-3 combines with J gene TRBJ1-1; 7 positions match TRBD1. V lost 2 bases and J lost 8; bases outside the gene matches: 17. Germline values: CDR1 SGHNT, CDR2 YENEEA. The CDR3 is 17 amino acids. CDR3 region: CASSLKGAGWAGGEAFF. CDR3 DNA sequence: TGTGCCAGCAGCTTAAAGGGGGCAGGGTGGGCCGGAGGGGAAGCTTTCTTT.

CDR3 protein: CASSYEGGDSNQPQHF. Here the CDR3 DNA reads TGTGCCAGCAGTTACGAAGGCGGGGATAGCAATCAGCCCCAGCATTTT. This chain uses TRBV6-6 with TRBJ1-5; the D is unclear. Trimming stripped 2 bases from V and 0 bases from J, with 11 bases between. The germline V gene encodes CDR1 MNHNY and CDR2 SVGAGI (reference sequence). CDR3 size: 16 residues.